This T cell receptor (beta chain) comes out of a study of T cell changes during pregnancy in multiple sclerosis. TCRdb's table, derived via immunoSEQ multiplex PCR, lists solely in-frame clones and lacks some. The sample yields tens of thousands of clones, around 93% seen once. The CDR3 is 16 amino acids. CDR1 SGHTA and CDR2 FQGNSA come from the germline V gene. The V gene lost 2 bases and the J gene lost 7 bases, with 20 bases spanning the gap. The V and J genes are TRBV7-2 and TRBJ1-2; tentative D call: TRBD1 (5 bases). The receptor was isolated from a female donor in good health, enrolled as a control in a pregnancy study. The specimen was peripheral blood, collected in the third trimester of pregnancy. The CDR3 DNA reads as TGTGCCAGCAGCTTAAGTTCCGGCAGGGAGGCGATTGGCTACACCTTC. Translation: CASSLSSGREAIGYTF.